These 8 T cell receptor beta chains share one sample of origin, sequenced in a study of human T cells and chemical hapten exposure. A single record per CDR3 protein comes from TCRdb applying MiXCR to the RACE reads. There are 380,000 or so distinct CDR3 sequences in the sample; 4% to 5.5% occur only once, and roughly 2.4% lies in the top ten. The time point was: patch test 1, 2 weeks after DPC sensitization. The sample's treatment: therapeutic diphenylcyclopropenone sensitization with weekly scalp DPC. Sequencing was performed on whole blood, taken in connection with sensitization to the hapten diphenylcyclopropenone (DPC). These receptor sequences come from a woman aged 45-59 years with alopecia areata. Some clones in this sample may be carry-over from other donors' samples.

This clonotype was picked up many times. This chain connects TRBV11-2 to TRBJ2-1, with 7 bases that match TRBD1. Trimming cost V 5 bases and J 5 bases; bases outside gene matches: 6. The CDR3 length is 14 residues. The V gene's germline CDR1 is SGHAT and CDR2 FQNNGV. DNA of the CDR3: TGTGCCAGCAGCCCACCGGGACAGAACAATGAGCAGTTCTTC. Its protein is CASSPPGQNNEQFF.

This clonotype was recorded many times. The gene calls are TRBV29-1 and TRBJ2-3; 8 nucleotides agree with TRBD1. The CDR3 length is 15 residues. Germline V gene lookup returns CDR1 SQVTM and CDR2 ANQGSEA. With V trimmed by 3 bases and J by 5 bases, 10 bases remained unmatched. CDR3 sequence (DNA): TGCAGCGTTGACCAGGGGGCACTTTCCCTAGATACGCAGTATTTT. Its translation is CSVDQGALSLDTQYF.

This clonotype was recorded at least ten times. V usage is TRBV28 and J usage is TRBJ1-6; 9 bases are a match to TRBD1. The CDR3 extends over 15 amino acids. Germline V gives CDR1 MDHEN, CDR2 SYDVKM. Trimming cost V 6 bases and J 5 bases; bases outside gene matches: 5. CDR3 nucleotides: TGTGCCAGCAGCTCGGGACAGGGTAATAATTCACCCCTCCACTTT. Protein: CASSSGQGNNSPLHF.

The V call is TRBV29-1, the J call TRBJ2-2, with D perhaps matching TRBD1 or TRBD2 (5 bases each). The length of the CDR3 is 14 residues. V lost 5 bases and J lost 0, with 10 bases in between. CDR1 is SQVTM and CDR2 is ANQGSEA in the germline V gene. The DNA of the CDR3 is TGCAGCGTTCGGGACCCCACGAACACCGGGGAGCTGTTTTTT. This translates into CSVRDPTNTGELFF.

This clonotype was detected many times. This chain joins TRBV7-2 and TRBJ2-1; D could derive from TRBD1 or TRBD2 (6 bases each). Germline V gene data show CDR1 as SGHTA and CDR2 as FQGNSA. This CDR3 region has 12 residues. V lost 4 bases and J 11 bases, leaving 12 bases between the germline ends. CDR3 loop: CASSSEGGKQFF. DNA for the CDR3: TGTGCCAGCAGCTCAGAGGGGGGCAAGCAGTTCTTC.

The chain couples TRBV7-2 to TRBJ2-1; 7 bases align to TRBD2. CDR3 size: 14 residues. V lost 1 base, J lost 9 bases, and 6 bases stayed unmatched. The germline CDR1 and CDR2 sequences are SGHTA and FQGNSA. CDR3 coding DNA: TGTGCCAGCAGCTTAGGGCGGGAGTCCGGTGAGCAGTTCTTC. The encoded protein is CASSLGRESGEQFF.

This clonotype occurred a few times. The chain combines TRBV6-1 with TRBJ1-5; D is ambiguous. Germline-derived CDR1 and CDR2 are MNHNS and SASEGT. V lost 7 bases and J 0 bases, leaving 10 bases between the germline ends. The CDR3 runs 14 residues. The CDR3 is CASKLDVSNQPQHF. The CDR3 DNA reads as TGTGCCAGCAAGTTGGACGTTAGCAATCAGCCCCAGCATTTT.

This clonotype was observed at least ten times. The DNA for the CDR3 is TGTGCCAGCAGGACCGACAGGGAGGGGGAGCCCCAGCATTTT. It specifies CASRTDREGEPQHF. The chain couples TRBV2 to TRBJ1-5, with TRBD1 identical over 7 bases. The trim removed 6 bases at V and 8 bases at J, leaving 10 bases unmatched. CDR1 and CDR2 from the germline V gene are SNHLY and FYNNEI. This CDR3 contains 14 residues.